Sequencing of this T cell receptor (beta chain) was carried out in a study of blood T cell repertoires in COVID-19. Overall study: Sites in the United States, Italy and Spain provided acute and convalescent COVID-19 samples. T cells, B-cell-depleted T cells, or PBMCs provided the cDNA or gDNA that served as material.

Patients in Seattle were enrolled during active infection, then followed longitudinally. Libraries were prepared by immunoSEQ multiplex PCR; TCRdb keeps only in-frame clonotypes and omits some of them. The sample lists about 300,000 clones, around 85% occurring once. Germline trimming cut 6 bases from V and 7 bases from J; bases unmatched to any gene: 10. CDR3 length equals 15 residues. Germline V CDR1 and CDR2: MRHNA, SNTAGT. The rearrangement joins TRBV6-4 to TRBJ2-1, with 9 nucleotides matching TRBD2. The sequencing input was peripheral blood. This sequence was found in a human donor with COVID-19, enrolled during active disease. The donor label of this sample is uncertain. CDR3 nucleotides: TGTGCCAGCAGCTCAAGTGGCGGGAGGGGAAATGAGCAGTTCTTC. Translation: CASSSSGGRGNEQFF.